Listed here is a single TCR beta chain. Its antigen target is currently unknown. Qualities for individual bases were not recorded, and no much larger clone is one base off. The library was obtained by the immunoSEQ multiplex PCR assay. For the multiplex PCR, a mixture combining 60 forward primers for TCR Vbeta segments and 13 reverse primers for TCR Jbeta segments was used. A multiplex PCR assay on genomic DNA amplified the CDR3 region of rearranged TCR beta genes. The Illumina HiSeq System was used to sequence the amplified TCR beta libraries as 87-base-pair reads. The authors processed their data as follows. Across the roughly 670 repertoires, a later analysis counted 75 million to 90 million unique TCR beta chains, 9.5 million to 13 million of which were shared by at least two donors. To remove PCR and sequencing errors, raw reads were error-corrected and collapsed into unique sequences using a nearest-neighbor algorithm that merged closely related sequences. V, D and J gene segments were assigned by aligning CDR3 sequences to IMGT reference sequences. Each retained sequence needed at least a six-nucleotide match to both a V gene segment and a J gene segment. Rearrangements were classified as productive when the CDR3 lacked stop codons and remained in frame with V and J, and all other rearrangements were classified as non-productive. CDR3 was defined according to IMGT convention as the region running from the second conserved V-encoded cysteine to the conserved J-encoded phenylalanine. In an earlier analysis of around 600 of the donors, sequences lacking an unambiguous match to a single V gene segment were excluded. An earlier analysis of several hundred of the donors called V segments functional above 56.7% productive rearrangements and segregating when the between-donor standard deviation exceeded 5%. To diagnose cytomegalovirus status from the catalog of TCR beta chain sequences, a statistical classification framework was built. In a later analysis, TCR nucleotide sequences were compared against IMGT/GENE-DB human TR gene sequences so that V and J genes could be assigned. In a later analysis, CDR3 sequences and most-parsimonious VDJ recombination scenarios were assigned using the TCRdist pipeline. A later analysis defined each TCR beta chain by its CDR3 amino acid sequence plus V-gene family, and excluded reads lacking a unique V-gene family. As a way to deal with suspected cross-contamination and a sequencing artifact, a later analysis dropped nearly 600 nucleotide sequences that were highly shared and had low generation probability. In a later analysis, a clonal expansion index was calculated for each public chain from normalized within-repertoire ranks of inferred template counts. In a later analysis, generation probabilities were computed with a VDJ recombination model fitted to out-of-frame rearrangements, and the resulting probabilities were checked against IGoR. In a later analysis, TCR-TCR, TCR-HLA and TCR-CMV co-occurrence was scored with hypergeometric tests, and a repertoire-size bias correction was applied to TCR pairs. False discovery rates were estimated in a later analysis by permuting HLA or CMV assignments 20 times. In a later analysis, co-occurring TCRs were grouped using DBSCAN, with TCRdist sequence similarity added in when clustering inside HLA-allele-positive subsets. Repertoires with fewer than 30,000 or more than 120,000 public chains were left out of co-occurrence clustering, as were several repertoires with anomalous nucleotide sharing. Imported from immuneACCESS, the table was reduced by TCRdb to in-frame sequences with V and J called. These copies leave out some clones; in studies compared against another copy, an unresolved V gene accounts for under half, and the cause of the remainder is not known. Clone size and the V and J calls come from that table; the DNA yielded D and trimming. The sample records 150,000 to 200,000 clones, around 77% of which are singletons. The biggest ten clones account for over 2.5% of the sample.

In total, 600 or so healthy bone marrow donors made up the cohort. Cohort members were all nominally healthy when sampled, although unrecorded immune exposures were likely present. The donor tested CMV seronegative, placing the donor among the roughly 350 seronegative members of the cohort. Every donor gave a peripheral blood sample, and the peripheral blood mononuclear cells from that sample were used for TCR beta sequencing. Genomic DNA was extracted from the blood cell samples with the Qiagen DNeasy Blood Extraction Kit. CDR1 and CDR2, per the germline V gene, are MGHRA and YSYEKL. The CDR3 contains 18 residues, cysteine and phenylalanine counted. Just CDR3 DNA is preserved here, 54 bases in frame from base 1. The germline V end is reduced by 1 base and the J end by 8 bases; junction bases left unmatched: 8. This entry comes from a study of cytomegalovirus exposure and HLA in healthy donors (dated by TCRdb to the late 2010s). Concerning the study at large: An earlier analysis of roughly 610 of the donors reported about 260 Gb of sequence data and some 110 million unique TCR beta sequences obtained from approximately 180 million T cells. An early release covering roughly 600 HLA-typed donors comprised around 300 gigabases of sequencing data and approximately 80 million unique TCR sequences. Of the roughly 400 genotyped donors, around 81% fell in the genetic ancestry cluster associated with self-reported Caucasian donors. The study aimed to test whether signatures of past pathogen exposure could be identified by cataloging public T cell receptors. Using immunosequencing, the study profiled T cell repertoires from roughly 650 subjects and related those repertoires to cytomegalovirus serostatus. Along with the roughly 610-subject first cohort, a separate validation cohort of roughly 110 different subjects was used. High-throughput TCR immunosequencing, statistical association of individual TCRs with disease status, and machine learning were combined to predict cytomegalovirus infection status. A later analysis re-analyzed previously published TCR beta repertoires from approximately 700 donors and added high-resolution HLA genotyping to study TCR occurrence patterns. Rather than drawing on any new phenotypic data, the later analysis identified candidate immune exposures from TCR beta sequences and the way those sequences occurred across donors. In an earlier analysis of a few hundred of the donors, high-throughput TCR beta sequencing was used to judge whether each TCR beta V gene segment behaved as functional or pseudogenic. Donor age, sex, ethnicity and CMV serostatus were collected together with the repertoire data. Genome-wide SNP genotypes for about three fifths of the roughly 670 donors were used in a later genetic analysis, which treated that subset as a discovery cohort. Every discovery cohort repertoire had been produced on one sequencing platform. HLA typing covered class I and class II loci at four-digit resolution. The number of donors typed differed by locus, with about 629-630 for A, B, C, DRB1 and DQB1, around 520 for DQA1, about 610 for DPA1, and around 450 for DPB1. About five DR-DQ haplotypes were treated as single units for association and clustering because of strong linkage in the cohort. Among a few hundred genotyped donors of the cohort, an average of around 240,000 unique TCR beta nucleotide sequences were sequenced per donor, roughly 18% of them non-productive.

General findings and caveats noted by the study authors: A few of the identified cytomegalovirus-associated TCR beta chains were confirmed in vitro to be specific for cytomegalovirus antigens. In a later genetic analysis, a missense DCLRE1C variant was associated with V-gene and J-gene trimming of TCR beta chains, and the association was replicated in an independent cohort. Immune exposure information for the cohort was limited to CMV serostatus. Some IMGT-functional V segments, including TRBV6-2 and TRBV6-3, could not be told apart with the 87-base-pair reads, so those segments were excluded. Strong co-occurrence of HLA alleles, especially DR and DQ, made assigning TCR associations to individual alleles difficult. Over 15 rarely observed V segments, including chromosome 9 orphons, were excluded from the earlier analysis of a few hundred of the donors because counts were too low. Specific HLA alleles were associated with 15,000 to 20,000 TCR beta sequences at a false discovery rate of 0.05 in a later analysis. Because some donors lacked HLA typing at each locus, the association tests relied only on the typed subset. Several of the top co-occurrence clusters appeared to be linked to parvovirus B19, influenza, CMV and Epstein-Barr virus, according to a later analysis. Only TCR beta chains were sequenced in this cohort, and the absence of alpha or paired-chain data limited detectable features. According to a later genetic analysis, donors in an Asian-associated ancestry cluster had fewer N-insertions in productive TCRs than the approximately 630-donor mean. The authors suggested that the approach could potentially be generalized to other disease states and immunological phenotypes. Linkage disequilibrium might explain the correlated functional status among segregating V segments, but an unknown experimental factor could not be ruled out. A further reported finding was that TCR beta sequences accurately predicted the HLA-A and HLA-B alleles for most subjects in the first cohort. A later analysis found that HLA-associated TCR beta chains were more clonally expanded and had lower generation probabilities than equally common non-associated chains. The classifier was reported to diagnose cytomegalovirus status with high specificity and sensitivity in both the original cohort and the validation cohort. The sequencing pipeline was judged likely to have produced a cluster of highly shared sequence variants as a technical artifact. In an earlier analysis of more than 450 of the donors, most TCR beta V segments were observed in productive rearrangements about 90% or about 30% of the time, broadly matching IMGT annotations. Most TCR sequences were observed very rarely across donors, whereas some public TCRs were present in many individuals. In the study, approximately 160 TCR beta chains were listed as associated with cytomegalovirus. Sequencing depth was assumed to be roughly uniform across donors in the presence/absence analyses, though that assumption may not hold. According to a later analysis, most CMV-associated TCR beta chains appeared to be HLA-restricted, and the HLA associations seemed to be driven largely by CMV exposure. In a later analysis, the rate of TCR association differed among HLA loci, with DRB1 alleles having the most associated TCRs and HLA-C alleles having the fewest.

Sequencing was performed on PBMCs. The rearrangement combines TRBV4-1 with TRBJ2-2; 15 middle bases align to TRBD2. The receptor was isolated from a female donor in good health and CMV-seronegative. Here the CDR3 is given as CASSQGWGTSGRRGELFF. The DNA sequence follows: TGCGCCAGCAGCCAAGGGTGGGGGACTAGCGGGAGGAGGGGGGAGCTGTTTTTT.